This is a list of T cell receptor beta chains from one sample in a study of blood T cell repertoires in COVID-19. The repertoire was sequenced with immunoSEQ multiplex PCR; TCRdb's copy has only in-frame clones and lacks some. Altogether roughly 250,000 clones are present, 70% to 90% being singletons, with the ten largest covering 2% to 2.5%. Sequenced input: peripheral blood. These receptor sequences come from a woman aged 40 to 50 who had recovered from COVID-19. CDR3s include the opening cysteine and the closing phenylalanine or tryptophan. D genes are given only for firm matches. The size entry is marked missing in some rows and otherwise reads once, few, many or a size class.

TRBD2,TRBJ2-1,NA,TRBV5-1,TGCGCCAGCAGCATACGGCCTAGCGGGGGGACGGGTGAGCAGTTCTTC,CASSIRPSGGTGEQFF
TRBD2,TRBJ2-7,once,TRBV7-9,TGTGCCAGCAGCCGACTAGCGGGGGTTTTCTACGAGCAGTACTTC,CASSRLAGVFYEQYF
NA,TRBJ1-6,few,TRBV10-3,TGTGCCATCAGTCCAAGTAGCTCCTATAATTCACCCCTCCACTTT,CAISPSSSYNSPLHF
TRBD1,TRBJ2-7,NA,TRBV3-1/TRBV3-2,TGTGCCAGCAGCCAAGAGGGGGGGACAGGGGGCCGCGAGCAGTACTTC,CASSQEGGTGGREQYF
NA,TRBJ1-2,NA,TRBV28,TGTGCCAGCAGTTTAAAGGCCTGGCTCGAGGCCAATGCCCTTAACTATGGCTACACCTTC,CASSLKAWLEANALNYGYTF
NA,TRBJ2-1,NA,TRBV5-1,TGCGCCAGCAGCGAGAGACGGGGTAGGTCTGACGATGAGCAGTTCTTC,CASSERRGRSDDEQFF
TRBD2,TRBJ2-7,few,TRBV7-9,TGTGCCAGCAGCTTATGGGTGACTAGCGGTTCCTACGAGCAGTACTTC,CASSLWVTSGSYEQYF
NA,TRBJ1-1,NA,TRBV25-1,TGTGCCAGCAGTGAACGACGGGAGAATGGGAGAGCTTTCTTT,CASSERRENGRAFF
NA,TRBJ1-4,NA,TRBV15,TGTGCCACCAGCAGAGATCCGGGGACTAATGAAAAACTGTTTTTT,CATSRDPGTNEKLFF
TRBD2,TRBJ2-5,NA,TRBV7-2,TGTGCCAGCAGCTTAGCGGGGACTAGCGGGGGGAAAGAGACCCAGTACTTC,CASSLAGTSGGKETQYF
TRBD1,TRBJ2-7,NA,TRBV30,TGTGCCGGTACAGGGGCAGGAGAGGCCTACGAGCAGTACTTC,CAGTGAGEAYEQYF
NA,TRBJ2-1,NA,TRBV6-5,TGTGCCAGCAGTTACATCGGAACAGGATACAATGAGCAGTTCTTC,CASSYIGTGYNEQFF
TRBD1,TRBJ2-7,NA,TRBV11-2,TGTGCCAGCAGCAACGTTCGGGGGACAGGGCGGTCCTACGAGCAGTACTTC,CASSNVRGTGRSYEQYF
TRBD1,TRBJ1-2,NA,TRBV6-5,TGTGCCAGCAGATCGACAGGGGGGAACTATGGCTACACCTTC,CASRSTGGNYGYTF
NA,TRBJ2-7,NA,TRBV19,TGTGCCAGTAGCATCTCCAGAACCTACGAGCAGTACTTC,CASSISRTYEQYF
TRBD1,TRBJ2-7,NA,TRBV11-1,TGTGCCAGCAGCCTGGGACAGGTCTACGAGCAGTACTTC,CASSLGQVYEQYF
NA,TRBJ1-4,NA,TRBV18,TGTGCCAGCTCAGCCATAGACAGGCCCGACGAAAAACTGTTTTTT,CASSAIDRPDEKLFF
NA,TRBJ2-2,once,TRBV7-9,TGTGCCAGCAGCCCCGACTGGAACACCGGGGAGCTGTTTTTT,CASSPDWNTGELFF
TRBD2,TRBJ2-7,NA,TRBV19,TGTGCCAGTAGTACCCTAGCGGTAAACTACGAGCAGTACTTC,CASSTLAVNYEQYF
NA,TRBJ2-7,once,TRBV7-2,TGTGCCAGCAGCTTAGACCGGGGCTCCTACGAGCAGTACTTC,CASSLDRGSYEQYF
TRBD2,TRBJ2-1,NA,TRBV12-5,TGTGCTAGTGGCACCCCCCTAGCGGGAGGGCTCTACAATGAGCAGTTCTTC,CASGTPLAGGLYNEQFF
TRBD1,TRBJ2-5,NA,TRBV11-2,TGTGCCAGCAGCTTAGGAGTACTAGCAGGACAGGGAGAGACCCAGTACTTC,CASSLGVLAGQGETQYF
TRBD1,TRBJ1-2,NA,TRBV6-5,TGTGCCAGCAGACCAGCGGGACAGGGGGGAGGCTACACCTTC,CASRPAGQGGGYTF
TRBD2,TRBJ2-1,once,TRBV11-2,TGTGCCAGCAGTCGGAGGACTAGTTCCTACAATGAGCAGTTCTTC,CASSRRTSSYNEQFF
NA,TRBJ2-7,NA,TRBV7-9,TGTGCCAGCAGCTTCGGGAGAGGAGGAATGGGGTTCCACGAGCAGTACTTC,CASSFGRGGMGFHEQYF
NA,TRBJ1-6,NA,TRBV10-3,TGTGCCATCAGCCCTTACCTAGATAAGGATAATTCACCCCTCCACTTT,CAISPYLDKDNSPLHF
TRBD2,TRBJ2-3,NA,TRBV4-1,TGCGCCAGCAGCCAAGACGGGACGGGGGGGCCGGCAGATACGCAGTATTTT,CASSQDGTGGPADTQYF
TRBD1,TRBJ2-7,NA,TRBV6-6,TGTGCCAGCAGCTCCCTGCCCGGGACAGGGGGCGACGAGCAGTACTTC,CASSSLPGTGGDEQYF
TRBD1,TRBJ2-7,NA,TRBV27,TGTGCCAGCAGTTCGTACCGGGACAGGGTCCACGAGCAGTACTTC,CASSSYRDRVHEQYF
NA,TRBJ2-5,NA,TRBV29-1,TGCAGCGTTGATATCACCCCCGGGTCTTGGCAAGAGACCCAGTACTTC,CSVDITPGSWQETQYF
NA,TRBJ1-2,NA,TRBV19,TGTGCCAGTAGTCAGACAATCGCAGTCTATGGCTACACCTTC,CASSQTIAVYGYTF
NA,TRBJ1-2,NA,TRBV19,TGTGCCAGTACCCCTCGGCAGGGGTTTTCGTATGGCTACACCTTC,CASTPRQGFSYGYTF
TRBD1,TRBJ1-6,NA,TRBV9,TGTGCCAGCAGCGTGGGCTGGGGACAGGGGATGGGTTCACCCCTCCACTTT,CASSVGWGQGMGSPLHF
TRBD2,TRBJ2-3,NA,TRBV9,TGTGCCAGCAGCGTCCTCTCAAGCGGGGGTAGAACAGATACGCAGTATTTT,CASSVLSSGGRTDTQYF
TRBD1,TRBJ1-5,NA,TRBV2,TGTGCCAGCAGCGTACAGGGGGGCAATCAGCCCCAGCATTTT,CASSVQGGNQPQHF
NA,TRBJ2-5,NA,TRBV5-1,TGCGCCAGCAGCCCCAGACGGAGAGAAGAGACCCAGTACTTC,CASSPRRREETQYF
NA,TRBJ2-5,NA,TRBV2,TGTGCCAGCAGTGTGAATGAGCCCCCCGTGGCCCAGTACTTC,CASSVNEPPVAQYF
NA,TRBJ2-5,NA,TRBV7-2,TGTGCCAGCAGCTTAATTAAGGGAGTACAAGAGACCCAGTACTTC,CASSLIKGVQETQYF
TRBD1,TRBJ1-3,NA,TRBV7-2,TGTGCCAGCAGCTTAGCGTCCTCCGGGACAGGGAAATACACCATATATTTT,CASSLASSGTGKYTIYF
TRBD1,TRBJ1-2,NA,TRBV5-4,TGTGCCAGCAGCCCTGACAGGGGGCGGTTGAGTGGCTACACCTTC,CASSPDRGRLSGYTF
NA,TRBJ1-4,once,TRBV12-5,TGTGCCCCGACCCCCGACAGGACGAAAAAAACAACTAATGAAAAACTGTTTTTT,CAPTPDRTKKTTNEKLFF
TRBD2,TRBJ2-7,NA,TRBV6-1,TGTGCCAGCAGTGCCCCCGCCGGACTAGCGGGGGACTCCTACGAGCAGTACTTC,CASSAPAGLAGDSYEQYF
TRBD2,TRBJ2-2,NA,TRBV7-2,TGTGCCAGCAGCCCTAGCGGGAGGGCTATCACCGGGGAGCTGTTTTTT,CASSPSGRAITGELFF
NA,TRBJ2-1,NA,TRBV7-8,TGTGCCAGCAGCTTGAACCTGGGCTTCGTTCCGAGCTCCTACAATGAGCAGTTCTTC,CASSLNLGFVPSSYNEQFF
NA,TRBJ2-3,NA,TRBV5-4,TGTGCCAGCAGCTTGACCGGGACAGATACGCAGTATTTT,CASSLTGTDTQYF